This TCR beta chain is drawn from a study of cytomegalovirus exposure and HLA in healthy donors. The overall study: There were 117 million unique TCR beta sequences, drawn from about 190 million T cells, in an earlier analysis. Study-wide results and limits: Presence/absence analyses assumed roughly uniform sequencing depth across donors. A later analysis linked a missense variant in DCLRE1C to the trimming of TCR beta V and J genes.

In regard to this clone: Its antigen remains unidentified.

This CDR3 comprises 15 residues. The V and J ends lost 1 base and 6 bases respectively, with 13 bases between them. Germline values: CDR1 LNHNV, CDR2 YYDKDF (reference sequence). Primers: 60 Vbeta forward and 13 Jbeta reverse. Using immunoSEQ multiplex PCR, the repertoire was profiled, and TCRdb retains in-frame clones only, with some absent. The table has around 230,000 clones, just under 80% seen once. The chain recombines TRBV15 with TRBJ2-1; perhaps TRBD1 as D (5 bases). Sample: PBMCs. The TCR was taken from a boy younger than 18 in good health and CMV-seronegative. The CDR3 DNA reads as TGTGCCACCAGCAGAGGGGGCGGCCGGCTCAATGAGCAGTTCTTC. It is translated as CATSRGGGRLNEQFF.